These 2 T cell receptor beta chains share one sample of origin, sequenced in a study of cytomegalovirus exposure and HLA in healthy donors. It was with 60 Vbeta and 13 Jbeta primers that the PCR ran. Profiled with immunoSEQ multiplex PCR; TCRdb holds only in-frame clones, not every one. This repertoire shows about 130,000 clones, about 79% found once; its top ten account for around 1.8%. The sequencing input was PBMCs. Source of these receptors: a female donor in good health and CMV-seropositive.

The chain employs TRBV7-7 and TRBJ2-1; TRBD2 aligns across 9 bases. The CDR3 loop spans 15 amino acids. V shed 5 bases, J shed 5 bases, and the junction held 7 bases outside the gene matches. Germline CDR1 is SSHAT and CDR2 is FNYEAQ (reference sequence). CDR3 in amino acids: CASSPQTSGNNEQFF. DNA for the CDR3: TGTGCCAGCAGCCCTCAGACTAGCGGAAACAATGAGCAGTTCTTC.

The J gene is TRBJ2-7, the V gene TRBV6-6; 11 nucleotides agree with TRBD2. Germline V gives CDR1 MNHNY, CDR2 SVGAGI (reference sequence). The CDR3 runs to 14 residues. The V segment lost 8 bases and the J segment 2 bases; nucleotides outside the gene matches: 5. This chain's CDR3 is CASGKTSGAYEQYF. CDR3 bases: TGTGCCAGCGGTAAGACTAGCGGGGCCTACGAGCAGTACTTC.